This T cell receptor (beta chain) was recovered during a study of cytomegalovirus exposure and HLA in healthy donors. In the case of this clone: Its antigen is currently unknown.

The CDR3 covers 15 residues. V lost 2 bases, J lost 3 bases, and 14 bases lay in between. Germline V lookup: CDR1 ENHRY, CDR2 SYGVKD. Study conclusions and caveats: One later analysis, an examination of the 100 to 150 validation repertoires, found that first-cohort TCR clusters tended to co-occur in them. Under in vitro conditions, three CMV-associated chains were confirmed as specific for CMV antigens.

TCRdb's copy holds only in-frame clones and misses some; the assay was immunoSEQ multiplex PCR. This repertoire shows roughly 200,000 clones, approximately 86% found once; its top ten account for 6% to 8.5%. The donors were part of the validation cohort of 120 or so subjects. That cohort was separate from the first cohort, which comprised roughly 670 subjects. The source of this sequence is a man aged 25 to 40 in good health and CMV-seropositive. Sequenced sample: PBMCs. This chain joins TRBV10-3 and TRBJ2-7; D tentatively reads TRBD1 or TRBD2 (5 bases each). The CDR3 protein is CAISEPGTGYYEQYF. The CDR3 DNA sequence: TGTGCCATCAGTGAGCCCGGGACCGGGTACTACGAGCAGTACTTC.